This T cell receptor (beta chain) was identified in a study of Graves' ophthalmopathy and Graves' hyperthyroidism. Study outcomes and limitations: The blood repertoire also included most expanded thyroid clonotypes above 0.001 frequency. Ophthalmopathy progression was predicted by the model at approximately 70% sensitivity and approximately 72% specificity.

A note on this clonotype: Its specificity is not known.

The germline CDR1 and CDR2 sequences are ENHRY and SYGVKD. CDR3 length equals 12 residues. Trimming took 6 bases from V and 6 from J, leaving 10 bases between them. RNA transcripts yielded amplified TCR beta CDR3 regions. An opening RT-PCR round employed HTBI primers and preceded a second-round multiplex PCR. TCRdb ran MiXCR on the multiplex PCR reads and lists one entry per CDR3 protein. Of over a million distinct CDR3 sequences listed, 35% to 45% are singletons. Clinical symptoms and serum thyroxine were used for diagnosis; TRAb, thyroid ultrasound and orbital computed tomography were also relied on.

This TCR was sampled from an adult man with Graves' hyperthyroidism. The V and J genes are TRBV10-3 and TRBJ2-3; D is unclear. The sequencing sample was made of peripheral blood or thyroid tissue (not recorded which). The CDR3 nucleotides read TGTGCCATCAGCCCCGGTCCCGATACGCAGTATTTT. Encoded protein: CAISPGPDTQYF.